The present TCR beta chain was sequenced within a study of T-cell memory formation after mild COVID-19. Study in general: Most TCR clusters belonged to a single donor. General study results and limits: Detection of some responders pre-infection suggested pre-existing cross-reactive memory T cells participated.

CDR1 is SEHNR, CDR2 FQNEAQ, per germline (reference sequence). The CDR3 runs to 12 residues. The V end lost 10 bases, the J end lost 7 bases, and 14 bases lay between the germline ends. TCRdb passed the 5' RACE reads through MiXCR, listing each CDR3 protein once. The sample lists about 340,000 distinct CDR3 sequences, 10% to 15% occurring once. With regard to this clonotype: Antigen specificity is unknown.

Sequencing input: PBMCs or a T cell subset sorted from them (not recorded which). V is TRBV7-9 and J is TRBJ1-5; D may be TRBD1 (5 bases). The sequence was obtained from a man aged 18 to 29 who had mild COVID-19 (a few samples of this study predate the infection). Cell type and time point are not known. CDR3 protein: CATSLGDQPQHF. The CDR3 DNA sequence: TGTGCCACCTCTCTCGGGGACCAGCCCCAGCATTTT. The full variable domain, rest sourced from reference TRBV7-9 and TRBJ1-5, is DTGVSQNPRHKITKRGQNVTFRCDPISEHNRLYWYRQTLGQGPEFLTYFQNEAQLEKSRLLSDRFSAERPKGSFSTLEIQRTEQGDSAMYLCATSLGDQPQHFGDGTRLSIL.